The TCR beta chain under discussion was sequenced for a study of OX40 agonist ivuxolimab in advanced cancers. With respect to this clone: Its specificity is not known.

Patients who had autoimmune disease history or got systemic immunosuppression were left out. The CDR3 is made up of 12 amino acids. V was pared by 6 bases and J by 6 bases, with 10 bases between. Germline V lookup: CDR1 WSHSY, CDR2 SAAADI. The data were produced by immunoSEQ multiplex PCR, yet TCRdb's version contains in-frame clones alone and is incomplete. Among about 51,000 clones listed, roughly 80% were seen once. Study findings and constraints: Antigens targeted by the expanded peripheral T cells were not determined. Clonal expansion by week 6 occurred in CD4+ and CD8+ blood T cells (at 0.1 to 3.0 mg/kg).

V is TRBV10-2 and J is TRBJ2-3; TRBD2 is a possible D gene (5 bases). The clonotype originates from an adult with an advanced solid tumor such as melanoma, head and neck, liver or kidney cancer. The sequences come from CD4+ or CD8+ T cells sorted from blood, collected in a trial of the OX40 agonist ivuxolimab. Written as DNA, the CDR3 is TGCGCCAGCAGGGGAGCCGGGGATACGCAGTATTTT. The encoded protein is CASRGAGDTQYF.